This T cell receptor beta chain was profiled in a study of vaccination and CD4 T cells after COVID-19. The study's findings and limits: Convalescent patients had a median around 87% of reactive clones appearing only post-vaccination.

Treatment meaning: roughly 11-day PBMC culture with coronavirus spike peptide pools or control peptides (ViraFEST assay). During the years 2011-2018, before the COVID-19 pandemic, the unexposed donor's CD4+ T cells were collected. The culture of roughly 2 million PBMCs per well included 9.5 to 10 IU/ml IL-2 and about 10 ug/ml peptide pools. Cells permitting, SARS-CoV-2 S/N and four cold-coronavirus spikes were tested on unexposed-donor CD4+ T cells. From germline, CDR1 is LNHDA and CDR2 SQIVND (reference sequence). The ends were cut back, 2 bases at V and 1 base at J, with 12 bases in the middle. The CDR3 is 16 amino acids. Sequencing of cultured CD4+ T cell DNA used the Oncomine TCR Beta short-read assay. The authors extracted genomic DNA from cultured CD4+ T cells. TCRdb processed the PCR reads anew with MiXCR; each CDR3 protein has one entry. The profile shows about 4,900 distinct CDR3 sequences, 42% of them singletons.

Details on this clonotype: No antigen is known for it.

The sequence was obtained from a human donor in good health. The gene calls are TRBV19 and TRBJ2-1, with a weak D call TRBD2 (6 bases). Specimen: CD4+ T cells from blood, cultured in vitro. CDR3 loop: CASSIRGGGSYNEQFF. CDR3 in DNA: TGTGCCAGTAGTATAAGGGGAGGCGGGTCCTACAATGAGCAGTTCTTC.